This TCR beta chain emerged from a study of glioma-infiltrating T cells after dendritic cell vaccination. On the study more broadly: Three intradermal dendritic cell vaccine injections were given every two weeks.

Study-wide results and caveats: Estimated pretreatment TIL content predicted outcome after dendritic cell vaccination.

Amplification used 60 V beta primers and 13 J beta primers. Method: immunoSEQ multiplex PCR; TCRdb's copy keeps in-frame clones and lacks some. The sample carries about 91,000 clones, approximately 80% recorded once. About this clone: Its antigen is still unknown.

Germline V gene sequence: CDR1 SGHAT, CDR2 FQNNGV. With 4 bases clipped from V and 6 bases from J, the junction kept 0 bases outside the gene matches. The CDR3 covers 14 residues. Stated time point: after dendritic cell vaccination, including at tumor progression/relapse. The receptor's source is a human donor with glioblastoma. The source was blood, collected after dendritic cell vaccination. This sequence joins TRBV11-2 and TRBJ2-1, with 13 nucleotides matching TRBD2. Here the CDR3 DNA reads TGTGCCAGCAGCTGGACTAGCGGGAGCAATGAGCAGTTCTTC. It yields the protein CASSWTSGSNEQFF.